The 8 T cell receptor beta chains listed next were all sequenced from one sample in a study of tumor-infiltrating lymphocytes in primary liver carcinoma. A primer matching the constant region was used to make TCR beta cDNA from about 500 ng of total RNA. A slightly modified ARM-PCR protocol with three nested multiplex PCR rounds produced these TCR beta libraries. A C-beta reverse primer and TRBV1-TRBV30 forward primers served in each of the first two PCR rounds, at roughly 10 cycles apiece. One entry per CDR3 protein results from TCRdb running MiXCR on the multiplex PCR reads. The table records around 170,000 distinct CDR3 sequences, around 60% of them present only once. RNA isolated from unsorted whole blood supplied the blood RNA, with germline DNA also extracted. The sequenced sample consisted of peripheral blood. These receptors were obtained from a man aged 35 to 55 with primary liver carcinoma and hepatitis B virus infection.

Only a few counts were recorded for this clonotype. For the CDR3, the DNA is TGTGCCAGCAAGAGGGGCGGGACAGGGGCCAACGAGCAGTACTTC. This encodes CASKRGGTGANEQYF. The gene calls are TRBV6-5 and TRBJ2-7; 10 bases align to TRBD1. Germline assignment: CDR1 MNHEY and CDR2 SVGAGI. The CDR3 covers 15 residues. V trimming: 7 bases; J trimming: 5 bases; junction bases outside the gene matches: 11.

This clonotype was picked up many times. V and J are TRBV11-1 and TRBJ1-4, with D tentatively TRBD1 (5 bases). Germline V gives CDR1 SGHAT, CDR2 FQDESV (reference sequence). Trimming cost V 2 bases and J 8 bases, with 21 bases left between them. CDR3 length equals 17 residues. CDR3 DNA sequence: TGTGCCAGCAGCTTACTCCTGGACATGGGAGGGAAAGAAAAACTGTTTTTT. Its protein is CASSLLLDMGGKEKLFF.

The chain couples TRBV6-1 to TRBJ2-5; 14 nucleotides align to TRBD2. V was clipped by 7 bases and J by 5 bases; unmatched bases: 3. Germline V gene lookup returns CDR1 MNHNS and CDR2 SASEGT. This CDR3 is 14 amino acids long. CDR3 region: CASKGLAGGETQYF. For the CDR3, the DNA is TGTGCCAGCAAAGGACTAGCGGGAGGTGAGACCCAGTACTTC.

J is TRBJ1-1 and V is TRBV4-2; D is ambiguous. V was pared by 1 base and J by 4 bases, with 4 bases between. Germline V gene data show CDR1 as LGHNA and CDR2 as YNFKEQ. The CDR3 has 12 amino acids. The CDR3 DNA reads as TGTGCCAGCAGCCAAGTCCGCACTGAAGCTTTCTTT. Its translation: CASSQVRTEAFF.

This chain links TRBV4-1 with TRBJ2-3, with 9 positions matching TRBD2. This CDR3 is 16 amino acids long. After removal of 1 base from V and 5 bases from J, the junction contained 7 bases not matched to a gene. Germline CDR1 MGHRA, CDR2 YSYEKL. Here the CDR3 DNA reads TGCGCCAGCAGCCAAGCTAGCGGGGATGGACGAGATACGCAGTATTTT. Amino acid sequence: CASSQASGDGRDTQYF.

V is TRBV4-2 and J is TRBJ2-7; TRBD2 might be the D (6 bases). V was trimmed by 9 bases and J by 2 bases, leaving 20 bases between them. Per germline, CDR1 LGHNA and CDR2 YNFKEQ. The CDR3 has 15 residues. The CDR3 loop is CARSYAGTGTYEQYF. CDR3 nucleotides: TGTGCCAGGAGCTACGCCGGGACTGGTACCTACGAGCAGTACTTC.

This clonotype was found a few times. This rearrangement joins TRBV29-1 to TRBJ2-7; tentative D call: TRBD2 (7 bases). Germline V lookup: CDR1 SQVTM, CDR2 ANQGSEA. The CDR3 contains 13 residues. V shed 3 bases and J shed 5 bases, with 14 bases lying between them. CDR3 in DNA: TGCAGCGTTGAGGGGGGGCTAGCGGACGAGCAGTACTTC. It translates to CSVEGGLADEQYF.

V and J are TRBV2 and TRBJ1-5; D is unclear. The V and J ends lost 3 bases and 0 bases respectively, with 9 bases between them. Germline CDR1 reads SNHLY; CDR2 reads FYNNEI. The CDR3 length is 15 residues. CDR3 residues: CASSDKGYSNQPQHF. Here the CDR3 DNA reads TGTGCCAGCAGTGATAAGGGATATAGCAATCAGCCCCAGCATTTT.